Listed below are T cell receptor beta chains from one sample, sequenced in a study of blood T cells in healthy people across ages. Via MiXCR, TCRdb re-called the 5' RACE reads, giving one row per CDR3 protein. In the table there are about 1 million distinct CDR3 sequences, under 55% of which are singletons. Source material: blood. The origin of the receptors is a woman aged 55-69 years in good health. CDR3s include the opening cysteine and the closing phenylalanine or tryptophan. D genes are given only for firm matches. Only part of the rows carry a size: once, few, many, or a class if the clone is expanded.

D	V	size	J	CDR3	DNA
-	TRBV3-1	-	TRBJ1-1	CASSQGLTEVGTEAFF	TGTGCCAGCAGCCAAGGTTTGACGGAAGTGGGTACTGAAGCTTTCTTT
TRBD2	TRBV20-1	few	TRBJ2-3	CSAGAEAGGTDTQYF	TGCAGTGCTGGGGCCGAGGCGGGAGGCACAGATACGCAGTATTTT
-	TRBV28	-	TRBJ2-7	CASSFRPDSVSYEQYF	TGTGCCAGCAGTTTTCGTCCGGATAGCGTCTCCTACGAGCAGTACTTC
TRBD2	TRBV27	-	TRBJ2-1	CASSLLVAGGYNEQFF	TGTGCCAGCAGTTTACTGGTAGCGGGAGGGTACAATGAGCAGTTCTTC
-	TRBV6-5	few	TRBJ1-1	CASSFQRDSNTEAFF	TGTGCCAGCAGTTTCCAGCGAGATTCGAACACTGAAGCTTTCTTT
-	TRBV29-1	few	TRBJ2-5	CSAGIIGHSQETQYF	TGCAGCGCGGGTATTATCGGACACTCACAAGAGACCCAGTACTTC
TRBD1	TRBV7-2	many	TRBJ2-5	CASSSGTGVGETQYF	TGTGCCAGCAGCTCCGGGACAGGGGTAGGGGAGACCCAGTACTTC
-	TRBV10-3	-	TRBJ2-4	CAISEADAGGDIQYF	TGTGCCATCAGTGAGGCGGACGCAGGTGGGGACATTCAGTACTTC
TRBD1	TRBV5-1	-	TRBJ2-3	CASSIGDRDDTDTQYF	TGCGCCAGCAGCATTGGGGACAGGGATGACACAGATACGCAGTATTTT
-	TRBV15	-	TRBJ1-2	CATSRDSGGIGYTF	TGTGCCACCAGCAGAGATTCGGGGGGAATCGGCTACACCTTC
TRBD2	TRBV18	-	TRBJ2-4	CASSTGTSGLLAKNIQYF	TGTGCCAGCTCGACCGGGACTAGCGGACTATTAGCCAAAAACATTCAGTACTTC
-	TRBV27	-	TRBJ2-7	CASKGHSLAYEQYF	TGTGCCAGCAAGGGACACTCACTAGCCTACGAGCAGTACTTC
-	TRBV6-2/TRBV6-3	-	TRBJ1-1	CASTLNAEAFF	TGTGCCAGCACGTTAAACGCTGAAGCTTTCTTT
TRBD1	TRBV7-2	few	TRBJ1-2	CASSQTGFHYGYTF	TGTGCCAGCAGCCAGACAGGGTTTCACTATGGCTACACCTTC
-	TRBV20-1	-	TRBJ2-7	CSAGGDGDGYEQYF	TGCAGTGCTGGTGGAGACGGGGACGGCTACGAGCAGTACTTC
TRBD1	TRBV5-1	once	TRBJ2-7	CASSRPGQGASEQYF	TGCGCCAGCAGCCGACCGGGACAGGGGGCTTCCGAGCAGTACTTC
-	TRBV20-1	-	TRBJ1-2	CSARAGSGAYTF	TGCAGTGCTAGAGCGGGTTCGGGTGCCTACACCTTC
-	TRBV24-1	-	TRBJ2-7	CATSSGLRAMDEQYF	TGTGCCACCAGTTCGGGGCTCAGGGCCATGGACGAGCAGTACTTC
TRBD2	TRBV10-2	few	TRBJ2-3	CASSESRPAGGTDTQYF	TGCGCCAGCAGTGAGTCTCGTCCAGCGGGAGGAACAGATACGCAGTATTTT
-	TRBV3-1	-	TRBJ2-3	CASSQWTGATPDTQYF	TGTGCCAGCAGCCAATGGACGGGAGCAACCCCAGATACGCAGTATTTT
-	TRBV29-1	-	TRBJ2-1	CSVGGGYNEQFF	TGCAGCGTTGGAGGGGGCTACAATGAGCAGTTCTTC
TRBD2	TRBV20-1	few	TRBJ2-7	CSASWAGGPNPYEQYF	TGCAGTGCTAGTTGGGCGGGAGGGCCAAACCCCTACGAGCAGTACTTC
-	TRBV9	-	TRBJ2-1	CASSVGGQYYNEQFF	TGTGCCAGCAGCGTAGGCGGGCAATACTACAATGAGCAGTTCTTC
-	TRBV28	-	TRBJ1-2	CASRSDVNYGYTF	TGTGCCAGCAGGTCGGATGTTAACTATGGCTACACCTTC
-	TRBV21-1	few	TRBJ2-6	CASSKLWRARHAGANVLTF	TGTGCCAGCAGCAAATTGTGGAGAGCTAGACACGCTGGGGCCAACGTCCTGACTTTC
-	TRBV7-2	-	TRBJ1-5	CASSLGRVSNQPQHF	TGTGCCAGCAGCTTGGGTCGAGTTAGCAATCAGCCCCAGCATTTT
TRBD1	TRBV7-9	few	TRBJ2-3	CASSFRQGRDTQYF	TGTGCCAGCAGCTTCCGACAGGGTCGGGATACGCAGTATTTT
-	TRBV7-2	few	TRBJ2-3	CASSFLEGGWGTDTQYF	TGTGCCAGCAGCTTCCTTGAGGGTGGATGGGGAACAGATACGCAGTATTTT
TRBD2	TRBV6-6	many	TRBJ2-2	CASRGLAGELFF	TGTGCCAGCAGAGGACTAGCGGGGGAGCTGTTTTTT
TRBD2	TRBV12-3/TRBV12-4	-	TRBJ2-1	CASSVGLATNEQFF	TGTGCCAGCAGCGTCGGACTAGCGACCAATGAGCAGTTCTTC
-	TRBV20-1	-	TRBJ1-5	CSARAPGLNQPQHF	TGCAGTGCTAGAGCACCGGGACTCAATCAGCCCCAGCATTTT
TRBD1	TRBV7-2	few	TRBJ1-2	CASSLRTGSLYGYTF	TGTGCCAGCAGCTTACGGACAGGGTCCCTTTATGGCTACACCTTC
-	TRBV10-3	-	TRBJ1-1	CAISESVGGSMNTEAFF	TGTGCCATCAGTGAGTCCGTAGGAGGCAGCATGAACACTGAAGCTTTCTTT
TRBD1	TRBV20-1	few	TRBJ1-6	CSASQAGQRTSPLHF	TGCAGTGCTAGCCAAGCGGGACAGAGAACTTCACCCCTCCACTTT
TRBD1	TRBV6-5	few	TRBJ2-1	CASNTLQGRSNEQFF	TGTGCCAGCAACACCCTACAGGGGAGAAGCAATGAGCAGTTCTTC
-	TRBV7-2	-	TRBJ2-3	CASSLDLGGDTQYF	TGTGCCAGCAGCTTAGATCTGGGTGGGGATACGCAGTATTTT
TRBD2	TRBV12-3/TRBV12-4	-	TRBJ2-7	CASSSNLAGGVYEQYF	TGTGCCAGCAGTTCAAATCTAGCGGGAGGGGTCTACGAGCAGTACTTC